This entry lists 21 T cell receptor beta chains sequenced from one sample in a study of blood T cell repertoires in COVID-19. Clones were sequenced by immunoSEQ multiplex PCR, and TCRdb holds only the in-frame ones, with some missing. The top ten clones hold about 6.3% of a sample with 250,000 or so clones, 70% to 90% of them seen once. The sample was peripheral blood. The source is a woman aged 60-70 years with active or convalescent COVID-19.

The chain couples TRBV6-1 to TRBJ2-3; the D gene is possibly TRBD2 (6 bases). The germline V gene encodes CDR1 MNHNS and CDR2 SASEGT. With 3 bases removed from V and 1 base from J, the gap between germline ends came to 14 bases. This CDR3 contains 16 residues. Here the CDR3 DNA reads TGTGCCAGCAGTGAGGCTGTGGGGACTCGCACAGATACGCAGTATTTT. Amino acid sequence: CASSEAVGTRTDTQYF.

The chain combines TRBV11-3 with TRBJ2-5; 9 bases align to TRBD2. The CDR3 totals 15 residues. The germline V gene encodes CDR1 SGHNT and CDR2 YENEEA. The V gene end was trimmed by 4 bases and the J gene end by 2 bases; junction bases not matched to a gene: 5. The DNA of the CDR3 is TGTGCCAGCAGCTCGGGACTAGCCCTTCAAGAGACCCAGTACTTC. Protein: CASSSGLALQETQYF. The whole variable domain, remainder taken from reference TRBV11-3 and TRBJ2-5, is EAGVVQSPRYKIIEKKQPVAFWCNPISGHNTLYWYLQNLGQGPELLIRYENEEAVDDSQLPKDRFSAERLKGVDSTLKIQPAELGDSAVYLCASSSGLALQETQYFGPGTRLLVL.

The rearrangement joins TRBV6-6 to TRBJ2-3; unclear D gene. V was shortened by 5 bases and J by 6 bases, with 9 bases between the two germline ends. CDR3 size: 12 residues. Germline V CDR1 and CDR2: MNHNY, SVGAGI (reference sequence). In DNA form, the CDR3 reads TGTGCCAGCAGTACTACTTCCGATACGCAGTATTTT. Residues: CASSTTSDTQYF.

This clone was seen once. The genes are TRBV29-1 and TRBJ2-3; no clear D. The CDR3 is made up of 13 amino acids. CDR1 is SQVTM, CDR2 ANQGSEA, per germline. This CDR3 reads CSVTELHTDTQYF. The CDR3 region has the DNA TGCAGTGTTACCGAACTACACACAGATACGCAGTATTTT.

V and J are TRBV19 and TRBJ2-7, with 10 bases lining up with TRBD1. V lost 5 bases and J lost 5; bases outside the gene matches: 3. CDR1 and CDR2 from the germline V gene are LNHDA and SQIVND (reference sequence). The CDR3 covers 13 residues. The CDR3 bases are TGTGCCAGTAGTTTCGGACAGGGGGACGAGCAGTACGTC. Translation: CASSFGQGDEQYV.

This clone has a single count. The genes are TRBV28 and TRBJ2-5, with D perhaps matching TRBD2 (5 bases). The V end lost 0 bases, the J end lost 5 bases, and 13 bases lay between the germline ends. CDR3 length: 15 residues. CDR1 is MDHEN, CDR2 SYDVKM, per germline. The CDR3 DNA is TGTGCCAGCAGTTTATGGGGATTTGGGGAGGAGACCCAGTACTTC. This codes for CASSLWGFGEETQYF.

The CDR3 nucleotides read TGCGCCAGCAGTGAGTCAGGGGGTCGGGATACGCAGTATTTT. Translation: CASSESGGRDTQYF. The rearrangement links TRBV10-1 to TRBJ2-3; D may be TRBD1 (6 bases). Trimming removed 0 bases from V and 6 bases from J, with 10 bases in between. Germline assignment: CDR1 WNHNN and CDR2 SYGVQD (reference sequence). The CDR3 consists of 14 residues.

V is TRBV6-5 and J is TRBJ1-3; 9 bases fit TRBD1. Germline V lookup: CDR1 MNHEY, CDR2 SVGAGI. With 6 bases clipped from V and 0 bases from J, the junction kept 3 bases outside the gene matches. There are 15 residues in the CDR3. DNA for the CDR3: TGTGCCAGCAGGAGGGACAGGGTCTCTGGAAACACCATATATTTT. This gives the protein CASRRDRVSGNTIYF.

With respect to this clone: This sample also contains other DNA sequences that code for the same CDR3. This rearrangement joins TRBV5-1 to TRBJ2-2; TRBD2 is a possible D gene (5 bases). Germline-derived CDR1 and CDR2 are SGHRS and YFSETQ. CDR3 length: 15 residues. V lost 1 base, J lost 2 bases, and 9 bases lay in between. The CDR3 protein is CASSLTSGNTGELFF. The CDR3 DNA reads TGCGCCAGCAGCTTGACTTCGGGAAACACCGGGGAGCTGTTTTTT.

This clone was seen more than once but under ten times. The chain links TRBV10-2 to TRBJ2-7; 15 bases align to TRBD2. Losses at the gene ends were 6 bases for V and 10 bases for J; bases not matched to a gene: 10. The CDR3 consists of 15 residues. Germline CDR1 is WSHSY and CDR2 is SAAADI. In DNA form, the CDR3 reads TGCGCCAGCAGCCCTGGACTAGCGGGAGGGCACGGACAGTACTTC. Translating gives CASSPGLAGGHGQYF.

This chain links TRBV5-4 with TRBJ2-2; maybe TRBD1 (6 bases). The CDR3 loop spans 16 amino acids. Germline lookup yields CDR1 SGHNT and CDR2 YYREEE (reference sequence). V was trimmed by 3 bases and J by 2 bases, leaving 14 bases between them. In DNA form, the CDR3 reads TGTGCCAGCAGCTCTCAACGGGGACAAAACACCGGGGAGCTGTTTTTT. It specifies CASSSQRGQNTGELFF.

A single count supports this clone. The CDR3 DNA follows: TGCGCCAGCAGTGATCCGGAGCAGTACTTC. Amino acids: CASSDPEQYF. V gene TRBV10-1 combines with J gene TRBJ2-7; the D is unclear. CDR3 length: 10 residues. The ends were cut back, 3 bases at V and 7 bases at J, with 4 bases in the middle. CDR1 is WNHNN, CDR2 SYGVQD, per germline (reference sequence).

V and J are TRBV27 and TRBJ2-7, with 9 bases matching TRBD1. This CDR3 has 15 amino acids. The V gene end was trimmed by 6 bases and the J gene end by 1 base; junction bases not matched to a gene: 7. The germline gives CDR1 MNHEY, CDR2 SMNVEV (reference sequence). CDR3 in DNA: TGTGCCAGCAGAAATGGACAGGGGAGATCCTACGAGCAGTACTTC. Protein product: CASRNGQGRSYEQYF.

The CDR3 reads CASSRQPNYGYTF. CDR3 nucleotide sequence: TGTGCCAGCAGCCGACAGCCTAACTATGGCTACACCTTC. The V and J genes are TRBV11-1 and TRBJ1-2; D perhaps matches TRBD1 (5 bases). CDR1 and CDR2 (germline): SGHAT, FQDESV (reference sequence). Trimming removed 5 bases from V and 0 bases from J, with 7 bases in between. This CDR3 has 13 amino acids.

V usage is TRBV2 and J usage is TRBJ2-3; TRBD2 matches at 10 bases. This CDR3 is built from 17 residues. The V segment lost 5 bases and the J segment 1 base; nucleotides outside the gene matches: 9. The germline CDR1 and CDR2 sequences are SNHLY and FYNNEI. The CDR3 coding sequence is TGTGCCAGCAGTCCTCTCCTAGCGGGGGTCGGCACAGATACGCAGTATTTT. It is translated as CASSPLLAGVGTDTQYF.

The genes are TRBV23-1 and TRBJ2-7; D unresolved. TRBV23-1 is annotated as an ORF whose role is uncertain. V was trimmed by 0 bases and J by 5 bases, leaving 11 bases between them. CDR3 length: 14 amino acids. CDR3 sequence: CASSQSWQSHEQYF. CDR3 nucleotides: TGCGCCAGCAGTCAATCTTGGCAGTCCCACGAGCAGTACTTC.

The CDR3 reads CASSWRRESGELFF. The DNA for the CDR3 is TGTGCCAGCAGTTGGCGGCGCGAGTCCGGGGAGCTGTTTTTT. The chain is built from TRBV6-5 and TRBJ2-2, with D unresolved. The germline V gene has CDR1 MNHEY and CDR2 SVGAGI. This CDR3 is built from 14 residues. The V gene lost 4 bases and the J gene lost 6 bases, with 12 bases spanning the gap.

The chain combines TRBV7-9 with TRBJ2-1; 14 bases match TRBD2. In germline, CDR1 is SEHNR, CDR2 FQNEAQ (reference sequence). CDR3 length: 15 residues. V dropped 4 bases and J dropped 7; count of bases not matched to a gene: 3. The CDR3 loop is CASSSGLAGGNEQFF. CDR3 nucleotides: TGTGCCAGCAGCTCCGGACTAGCGGGGGGTAATGAGCAGTTCTTC.

The chain joins TRBV5-1 to TRBJ2-1; TRBD2 matches at 9 bases. The junction had 7 bases not matched to a gene; V was cut back by 0 bases and J by 9 bases. The CDR3 contains 15 residues. Germline V lookup: CDR1 SGHRS, CDR2 YFSETQ. The CDR3 coding sequence is TGCGCCAGCAGCTTGGAGGGGACTAGCATCCGTGAGCAGTTCTTC. It codes for CASSLEGTSIREQFF.

This clone was seen once. The chain links TRBV18 to TRBJ2-1, with unresolved D. Germline values: CDR1 KGHSH, CDR2 LQKENI. The CDR3 consists of 14 residues. V lost 4 bases and J 8 bases, leaving 15 bases between the germline ends. CDR3 region: CASSLNLQIDEQFF. For the CDR3, the DNA is TGTGCCAGCTCACTTAATCTACAGATAGATGAGCAGTTCTTC.

This clone was counted only a few times. The chain is built from TRBV6-5 and TRBJ1-1; 8 nucleotides align to TRBD1. The junction had 4 bases not matched to a gene; V was cut back by 7 bases and J by 3 bases. Germline lookup yields CDR1 MNHEY and CDR2 SVGAGI. The CDR3 length is 13 residues. This CDR3 is CASTLTGDTEAFF. In DNA, the CDR3 is TGTGCCAGCACCCTGACAGGGGACACTGAAGCTTTCTTT.